This note documents a single T cell receptor (beta chain) sequence. Clones were sequenced by immunoSEQ multiplex PCR, and TCRdb holds only the in-frame ones, with some missing. The data show about 120,000 clones, around nine tenths seen once. This specimen belongs to a study of T cell responses to AZD1222 COVID-19 vaccine. This CDR3 is 16 amino acids long. Trimming removed 6 bases from V and 4 bases from J; junction bases left unmatched: 9. CDR1 is MNHEY and CDR2 is SVGEGT in the germline V gene. This specimen consisted of peripheral blood, obtained on day 0 of AZD1222 vaccination. The receptor comes from an adult in good health. J is TRBJ2-3 and V is TRBV6-2 or TRBV6-3; 11 positions match TRBD2. The CDR3 DNA is TGTGCCAGCAGCCGACGACTAGCGGGGTTCCCAGATACGCAGTATTTT. As protein: CASSRRLAGFPDTQYF.